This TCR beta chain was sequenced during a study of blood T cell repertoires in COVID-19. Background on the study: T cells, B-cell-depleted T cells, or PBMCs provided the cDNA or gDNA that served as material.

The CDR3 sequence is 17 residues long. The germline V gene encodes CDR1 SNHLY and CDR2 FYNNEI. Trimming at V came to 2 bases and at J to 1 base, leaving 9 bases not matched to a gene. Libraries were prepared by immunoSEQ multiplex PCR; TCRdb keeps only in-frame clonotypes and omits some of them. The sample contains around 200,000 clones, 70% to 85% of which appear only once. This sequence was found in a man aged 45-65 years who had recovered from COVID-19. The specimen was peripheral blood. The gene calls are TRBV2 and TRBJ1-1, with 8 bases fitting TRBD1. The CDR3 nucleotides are TGTGCCAGCAGTGAACCCCGGACAGGGTCTGGGAACACTGAAGCTTTCTTT. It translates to CASSEPRTGSGNTEAFF.